This TCR beta chain came from a study of blood T cells in healthy people across ages. The overall study: The capture of about one barcoded beta molecule per two T cells was achieved by template switching. The study's findings and limits: The donors' CMV status was not determined, possibly confounding changes in expanded clonotypes.

This CDR3 comprises 16 residues. V lost 9 bases and J 0 bases, leaving 18 bases between the germline ends. Germline CDR1 reads MNHEY; CDR2 reads SVGEGT. The extraction recovered at least 5 micrograms of total RNA per sample. For the second PCR, which ran for 7 to 11 cycles, a sample-barcoded 5' primer and a J-beta primer mix were used. A tag from a template-switch adaptor with 12 random nucleotides marked each cDNA molecule. Using its own MiXCR run on the 5' RACE reads, TCRdb lists one record per CDR3 protein. In the table there are about 940,000 distinct CDR3 sequences, 48% of which are singletons. This clonotype was found a few times. Its antigen is as yet unknown.

The chain employs TRBV6-2 or TRBV6-3 and TRBJ2-1; D remains ambiguous. The clonotype originates from a young man in good health. The specimen was blood. The CDR3 sequence is CASQSPASSSYNEQFF. The DNA of the CDR3 is TGTGCCAGTCAATCCCCCGCCTCGAGCTCCTACAATGAGCAGTTCTTC.